This T cell receptor (beta chain) was captured in a study of shared T cell receptors in the human thymus (dated by TCRdb to about 2021). About the investigation overall: The study examined how self-reactive, shared T-cell receptor alpha chains are generated in the human thymus.

Library preparation was by the immunoSEQ multiplex PCR assay. This is the immuneACCESS table as TCRdb keeps it, with only in-frame sequences that have V and J called. A part of the clones is gone; compared with another copy, unresolved V genes explain less than half, and the rest is unexplained. The sample table lists about 660,000 clones, 88% of them with a count of one. Clones ranked in the top ten supply around 0.0099% of the sample. Points on this clone: What this receptor recognizes is not known. Base qualities were left out, and no much larger clone turns up one base away.

The germline V gene encodes CDR1 GTSNPN and CDR2 SVGIG (reference sequence). Compared with germline, V lacks 2 bases and J lacks 0 bases; bases without a gene match: 18. Counted from cysteine to phenylalanine, this CDR3 has 20 amino acids. Only CDR3 DNA is held: 60 bases, read in frame from base 1. The same data also contributed to another study, on human thymus T cells. Taken from the second paper: In Finland, the donors were immunologically healthy infants who were having open corrective cardiac surgery for congenital heart defects. Thymus tissue was collected as surgical resects that were removed during corrective cardiac surgery. Biased V and J gene segment usage appeared to be present in both thymic and peripheral blood repertoires. Highly overlapping thymic TCR repertoires among unrelated individuals were reported in the related research. The study used 7 to 9 infant thymus samples plus four related peripheral blood samples to characterize TCR alpha and beta repertoires. The cohort included six male and a couple of female infants, with donor ages spanning 7 to 244 days. After being mechanically released from the tissue, thymocytes were kept at -70 degrees C in pellets of roughly 10-30 million cells. A QIAsymphony instrument was used to extract genomic DNA from frozen cell pellets. The immunoSEQ multiplex PCR assay was used to amplify the TCRB and TCRAD loci from a standardized quantity of quality-controlled genomic DNA. The amplicons covered the V(D)J region and were long enough to include the CDR3 and to identify the V and J genes. Through the commercial immunoSEQ service, the amplicons were sequenced on an Illumina platform. Primer bias and sequencing errors were corrected as previously described, and TCRAD and TCRB were defined on the basis of the IMGT database. Analysis of the repertoires was done with immunoSEQ Analyzer 3.0 and VDJTools and included basic statistics, V/J segment usage, diversity estimates, rarefaction and pairwise overlap. To estimate diversity, the Chao1, ChaoE, Efron-Thisted, Shannon and inverse Simpson indices were applied, and diversity was also estimated on datasets down-sampled to the smallest sample. For repertoire overlap, CDR3 nucleotide sequence, V gene and J gene had to match strictly, and clustering was done by Jaccard-based multidimensional scaling. On average, approximately 790,000 unique TCRB clonotypes were obtained from thymus samples, compared with around 78,000 from blood samples.

The receptor was derived from a boy under two years old with a congenital heart defect. Donor details come from another sample of the same person, matched by shared clones. The rearranged chain carries TRBV30 and TRBJ2-4, and TRBD2 aligns with 8 junction nucleotides. The sequenced sample consisted of thymocytes. This receptor has the CDR3 CAWSPGNSSSGLLAKNIQYF. The nucleotide sequence is given as TGTGCCTGGAGTCCGGGGAACTCGTCTAGCGGGCTCCTAGCCAAAAACATTCAGTACTTC.